The T cell receptor (beta chain) under discussion was sequenced for a study of OX40 agonist ivuxolimab in advanced cancers. Whole-study context: In three patients, partial responses were observed, one with hepatocellular carcinoma and two with cutaneous melanoma. Findings of the study overall: Expanded clones belonging to CD8+ T cells outnumbered, on average, those of CD4+. Expanded peripheral T cell antigen specificity was not determined.

The table came from immunoSEQ multiplex PCR; TCRdb's copy has only in-frame clones and leaves some out. The table lists roughly 77,000 clones, just under 95% of them singletons. This CDR3 spans 11 amino acids. Trimming shortened V by 0 bases and J by 6 bases, and 6 bases separated the two germline ends. In germline, CDR1 is DFQATT, CDR2 SNEGSKA (reference sequence). This clone has a single count. Its cognate antigen is unknown. Material: CD4+ or CD8+ T cells sorted from blood, obtained in a trial of the OX40 agonist ivuxolimab. The chain has TRBV20-1 and TRBJ2-7; D call uncertain. This sequence originates from an adult with an advanced solid tumor such as melanoma, head and neck, liver or kidney cancer. CDR3 sequence: CSARDRLEQYF. Here the CDR3 DNA reads TGCAGTGCTAGAGATCGGCTCGAGCAGTACTTC.